The 20 T cell receptor beta chains reported below all come from one sample, sequenced in a study of blood T cell repertoires in COVID-19. Generated by immunoSEQ multiplex PCR, the TCRdb table keeps only in-frame clones and is missing some. The sample lists 150,000 to 200,000 clones; approximately 90% were seen once. Specimen: peripheral blood. The receptors derive from a woman between 65 and 79 years old with COVID-19, enrolled during active disease.

A single count supports this clone. The chain recombines TRBV4-3 with TRBJ2-2; 9 bases are shared with TRBD2. This CDR3 comprises 17 residues. V lost 1 base, J lost 1 base, and 4 bases stayed unmatched. CDR1 is LGHNA and CDR2 is YSLEER in the germline V gene. CDR3 region: CASSQVTSGLNTGELFF. For the CDR3, the DNA is TGCGCCAGCAGCCAAGTGACTAGCGGCCTGAACACCGGGGAGCTGTTTTTT.

This CDR3 is CASSFSTDTQYF. CDR3 coding DNA: TGCGCCAGCAGCTTCAGTACAGATACGCAGTATTTT. The chain is built from TRBV5-1 and TRBJ2-3; no reliable D call. Deletions cut 2 bases from V and 3 bases from J, with 4 bases between. Germline CDR1 reads SGHRS; CDR2 reads YFSETQ. The CDR3 totals 12 residues. The entire variable domain, with the rest obtained from reference TRBV5-1 and TRBJ2-3, is as follows: KAGVTQTPRYLIKTRGQQVTLSCSPISGHRSVSWYQQTPGQGLQFLFEYFSETQRNKGNFPGRFSGRQFSNSRSEMNVSTLELGDSALYLCASSFSTDTQYFGPGTRLTVL.

V gene TRBV3-1 (or the pseudogene TRBV3-2) combines with J gene TRBJ2-5, with TRBD2 matching over 9 bases. This CDR3 has 15 residues. J was trimmed by 3 bases and V by 0 bases; bases with no gene match: 2. From germline, CDR1 is LGHDT and CDR2 YNNKEL (reference sequence). The CDR3 is CASSQEPSGKETQYF. CDR3 in DNA: TGTGCCAGCAGCCAAGAACCTAGCGGGAAAGAGACCCAGTACTTC.

J is TRBJ2-6 and V is TRBV9, with a weak D call TRBD1 (5 bases). Per the germline V gene, CDR1 is SGDLS and CDR2 is YYNGEE. This CDR3 spans 15 amino acids. V was shortened by 4 bases and J by 4 bases, with 12 bases between the two germline ends. The CDR3 protein is CASSLGAAGANVLTF. For the CDR3, the DNA is TGTGCCAGCAGCCTTGGGGCGGCCGGGGCCAACGTCCTGACTTTC.

The V call is TRBV12-3 or TRBV12-4, the J call TRBJ1-4; no firm D call. The CDR3 consists of 12 residues. V lost 3 bases to trimming and J lost 5 bases, with 4 bases between them. CDR3 nucleotides: TGTGCCAGCAGTTTCCCGAATGAAAAACTGTTTTTT. Protein product: CASSFPNEKLFF.

This clone was detected once. The chain couples TRBV27 to TRBJ2-7; 9 bases are shared with TRBD1. The V segment lost 6 bases and the J segment 5 bases; nucleotides outside the gene matches: 8. Germline CDR1 MNHEY, CDR2 SMNVEV (reference sequence). CDR3 length: 14 amino acids. CDR3 nucleotides: TGTGCCAGCAGACCCCCGGGACAGGGTAACGAGCAGTACTTC. This codes for CASRPPGQGNEQYF.

The chain uses TRBV27 and TRBJ2-7, with 9 positions matching TRBD2. This CDR3 spans 16 amino acids. Germline CDR1 MNHEY, CDR2 SMNVEV (reference sequence). The V segment lost 4 bases and the J segment 4 bases; nucleotides outside the gene matches: 11. The CDR3 is CASSYAGLAGKYEQYF. CDR3 DNA: TGTGCCAGCAGTTACGCCGGGCTAGCGGGAAAGTACGAGCAGTACTTC.

The V call is TRBV11-3, the J call TRBJ2-7; D unclear. The V gene lost 1 base and the J gene lost 5 bases, with 9 bases spanning the gap. The CDR3 consists of 13 residues. The germline CDR1 and CDR2 sequences are SGHNT and YENEEA. The CDR3: CASSLGRRNEQYF. Here the CDR3 DNA reads TGTGCCAGCAGCTTAGGGCGGCGGAACGAGCAGTACTTC. Variable domain in full (rest from reference TRBV11-3 and TRBJ2-7): EAGVVQSPRYKIIEKKQPVAFWCNPISGHNTLYWYLQNLGQGPELLIRYENEEAVDDSQLPKDRFSAERLKGVDSTLKIQPAELGDSAVYLCASSLGRRNEQYFGPGTRLTVT.

This clone occurred a few times. V gene TRBV14 combines with J gene TRBJ2-7, with 9 bases matching TRBD2. The CDR3 extends over 15 amino acids. Germline CDR1 and CDR2: SGHDN and FVKESK. Trimming took 1 base from V and 3 from J; bases not matched to a gene: 4. The CDR3 loop is CASSQGPSGNYEQYF. Written as DNA, the CDR3 is TGTGCCAGCAGCCAAGGGCCTAGCGGGAACTACGAGCAGTACTTC.

This chain connects TRBV7-8 to TRBJ2-7, with 12 bases that match TRBD2. Germline V gene data show CDR1 as SGHVS and CDR2 as FQNEAQ. This CDR3 is built from 14 residues. After removal of 5 bases from V and 6 bases from J, the junction contained 5 bases not matched to a gene. The CDR3 region is CASSPSGRGGEQYF. CDR3 in DNA: TGTGCCAGCAGCCCTAGCGGGAGGGGGGGCGAGCAGTACTTC.

J is TRBJ2-5 and V is TRBV24-1; 7 bases map to TRBD2. Germline V gene lookup returns CDR1 KGHDR and CDR2 SFDVKD. The CDR3 sequence is 13 residues long. The J segment lost 5 bases and the V segment lost 7 bases, leaving 6 bases of the junction unmatched. The DNA of the CDR3 is TGTGCCACCAGGGGAGGGAATGTCGAGACCCAGTACTTC. Its translation is CATRGGNVETQYF.

The chain joins TRBV6-5 to TRBJ1-4; 10 nucleotides match TRBD1. Germline CDR1 and CDR2: MNHEY and SVGAGI. CDR3 length: 15 amino acids. After removal of 8 bases from V and 7 bases from J, the junction contained 10 bases not matched to a gene. The chain's CDR3 is CASYSGTGEVEKLFF. The CDR3 region has the DNA TGTGCCAGCTACTCCGGGACAGGGGAGGTTGAAAAACTGTTTTTT.

The chain combines TRBV29-1 with TRBJ2-1; 12 positions match TRBD1. The germline V gene has CDR1 SQVTM and CDR2 ANQGSEA. The CDR3 contains 14 residues. J gave up 9 bases and V 4 bases, and 7 bases lay outside the gene matches. CDR3 sequence reads: CSVVRDRGLAEQFF. The CDR3 DNA reads TGCAGCGTTGTTCGGGACAGGGGGCTAGCTGAGCAGTTCTTC.

The chain couples TRBV30 to TRBJ1-1; D is unresolved. This CDR3 region has 12 residues. With 2 bases removed from V and 0 bases from J, the gap between germline ends came to 4 bases. The germline gives CDR1 GTSNPN, CDR2 SVGIG (reference sequence). CDR3 sequence: CAWSLVNTEAFF. The CDR3 nucleotides are TGTGCCTGGAGTCTTGTGAACACTGAAGCTTTCTTT.

The chain recombines TRBV5-5 with TRBJ2-7, with 8 nucleotides matching TRBD2. This CDR3 spans 16 amino acids. V was pared by 4 bases and J by 0 bases, with 9 bases of the junction left unmatched. Per germline, CDR1 SGHKS and CDR2 YYEKEE (reference sequence). The CDR3 here is CASSLETSVSSYEQYF. CDR3 bases: TGTGCCAGCAGCCTCGAGACTAGCGTGAGCTCCTACGAGCAGTACTTC. The full variable domain, its missing parts supplied by reference TRBV5-5 and TRBJ2-7, is DAGVTQSPTHLIKTRGQQVTLRCSPISGHKSVSWYQQVLGQGPQFIFQYYEKEERGRGNFPDRFSARQFPNYSSELNVNALLLGDSALYLCASSLETSVSSYEQYFGPGTRLTVT.

The chain combines TRBV10-3 with TRBJ1-5, with 7 bases lining up with TRBD1. V trimming: 3 bases; J trimming: 6 bases; junction bases outside the gene matches: 5. Germline CDR1 reads ENHRY; CDR2 reads SYGVKD. This CDR3 region has 14 residues. The CDR3: CAISDDRDSQPQHF. As DNA, the CDR3 is TGTGCCATCAGTGATGACAGGGACAGTCAGCCCCAGCATTTT.

The V call is TRBV11-2, the J call TRBJ2-1; D may be TRBD1 (5 bases). Trimming took 1 base from V and 5 from J, leaving 15 bases between them. CDR1 is SGHAT, CDR2 FQNNGV, per germline. The CDR3 is made up of 16 amino acids. CDR3 DNA sequence: TGTGCCAGCAGCTTAGCTCCAGACACAGGACACAATGAGCAGTTCTTC. This codes for CASSLAPDTGHNEQFF.

The genes are TRBV29-1 and TRBJ2-6; no clear D gene. Germline V gives CDR1 SQVTM, CDR2 ANQGSEA. CDR3 length equals 15 residues. V lost 1 base and J lost 4, with 11 bases in between. CDR3 in amino acids: CSVEGLGTGANVLTF. For the CDR3, the DNA is TGCAGCGTTGAAGGCCTGGGCACGGGGGCCAACGTCCTGACTTTC.

The V call is TRBV5-1, the J call TRBJ2-1; 11 bases agree with TRBD1. J gave up 10 bases and V 7 bases, and 7 bases lay outside the gene matches. The CDR3 extends over 13 amino acids. CDR1 is SGHRS, CDR2 YFSETQ, per germline. The CDR3 sequence is CASRDRGSVEQFF. The CDR3 nucleotides read TGCGCCAGCCGGGACAGGGGGTCGGTAGAGCAGTTCTTC.

The rearrangement joins TRBV12-3 or TRBV12-4 to TRBJ2-1, with TRBD1 as a possible D gene (6 bases). The CDR3 totals 13 residues. Between the trimmed V and J ends, which lost 6 bases and 7 bases, there was a span of 13 bases. The CDR3 coding sequence is TGTGCCAGCAGCCCTACAAGGGGGAATGAGCAGTTCTTC. This gives the protein CASSPTRGNEQFF.